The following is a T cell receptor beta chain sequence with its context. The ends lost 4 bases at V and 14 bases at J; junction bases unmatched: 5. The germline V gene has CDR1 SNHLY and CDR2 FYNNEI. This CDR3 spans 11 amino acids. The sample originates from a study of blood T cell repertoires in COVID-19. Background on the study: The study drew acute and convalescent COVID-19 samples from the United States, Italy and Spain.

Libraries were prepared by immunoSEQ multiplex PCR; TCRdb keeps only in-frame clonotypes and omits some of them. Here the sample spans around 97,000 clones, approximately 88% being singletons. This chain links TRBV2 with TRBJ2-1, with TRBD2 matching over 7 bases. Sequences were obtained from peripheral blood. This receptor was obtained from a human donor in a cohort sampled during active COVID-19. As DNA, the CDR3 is TGTGCCAGCAGTGTTGGGAGGGTGAAGTTCTTC. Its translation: CASSVGRVKFF.